This T cell receptor (beta chain) was profiled in a study of low-dose radiotherapy and immunotherapy resistance in tumors. Across the whole study: Doses delivered to Cohort 2 were 1 Gy per fraction every two weeks, amounting to 13 Gy over 26 weeks.

TRAV and TRBV primers primed cDNA for both TCRalpha and TCRbeta. Amplification of TCRs used a constant-region primer and V-primer adapter for about 18 PCR cycles. MiXCR was run by TCRdb on the reads, yielding one entry per CDR3 protein. The data contain tens of thousands of distinct CDR3 sequences, 18% of them singletons. This clonotype was found many times. Time point here: before trial treatment. The treatment that donors received included nivolumab, ipilimumab, aspirin, low-dose cyclophosphamide and low-dose radiotherapy. This CDR3 comprises 14 residues. Germline V gene data show CDR1 as SGHTA and CDR2 as FQGNSA. V shed 5 bases and J shed 2 bases, with 11 bases lying between them.

J is TRBJ2-3 and V is TRBV7-2; D uncertain. The clonotype was recovered from a male donor with prostate cancer. Source: PBMCs, taken before treatment. This CDR3 is CASSGRTSTDTQYF. The CDR3, as DNA: TGTGCCAGCAGCGGACGTACCTCCACAGATACGCAGTATTTT.